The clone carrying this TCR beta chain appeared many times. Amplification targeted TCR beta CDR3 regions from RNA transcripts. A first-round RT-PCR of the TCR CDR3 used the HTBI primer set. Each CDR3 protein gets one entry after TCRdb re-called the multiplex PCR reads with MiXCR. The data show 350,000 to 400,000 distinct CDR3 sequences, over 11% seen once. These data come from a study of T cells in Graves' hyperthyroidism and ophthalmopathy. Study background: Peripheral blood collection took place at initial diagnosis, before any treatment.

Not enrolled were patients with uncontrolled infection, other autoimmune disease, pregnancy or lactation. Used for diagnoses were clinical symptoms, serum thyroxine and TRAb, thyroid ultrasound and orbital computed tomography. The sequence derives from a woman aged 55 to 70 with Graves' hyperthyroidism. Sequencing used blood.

CDR3 DNA sequence: TGCAGTGCTCGAGGGACTAGCGGGAGGTCCGCAGATACGCAGTATTTT. As protein: CSARGTSGRSADTQYF. This rearrangement joins TRBV20-1 to TRBJ2-3; 15 nucleotides match TRBD2. Germline assignment: CDR1 DFQATT and CDR2 SNEGSKA (reference sequence). V gave up 5 bases and J gave up 4 bases; unmatched junction bases: 7. The CDR3 loop spans 16 amino acids.